This TCR beta chain appears in the sequencing data of a study of human T cells and chemical hapten exposure. On the study more broadly: Sensitizing treatment utilized 2% DPC over a roughly 2 cm by roughly 2 cm portion of upper inner arm skin. Study-level points and caveats: TCRs exceeding a frequency of 1 in 1000 stayed unchanged under DPC sensitization.

TCRdb itself ran the RACE reads through MiXCR, one entry per CDR3 protein. In the table there are around 300,000 distinct CDR3 sequences, around 7% of which are singletons. This clonotype was found many times. The antigen remains undetermined. Sample time point: patch test 1, 2 weeks after DPC sensitization. The treatment here: therapeutic diphenylcyclopropenone sensitization with weekly scalp DPC. Participating donors were patients with alopecia, aged 18 to 70 years, considered appropriate candidates for DPC. The CDR3 is 13 residues long. Germline lookup yields CDR1 SGHRS and CDR2 YFSETQ. Trimming pared 0 bases from V and 1 base from J, leaving 5 bases between.

The specimen was whole blood, collected in connection with sensitization to the hapten diphenylcyclopropenone (DPC). This chain connects TRBV5-1 to TRBJ2-7, with unresolved D. The receptor was isolated from a young woman with alopecia areata. Some clones in this sample may be carry-over from other donors' samples. CDR3 sequence: CASSLVQSYEQYF. CDR3 DNA sequence: TGCGCCAGCAGCTTGGTACAGTCCTACGAGCAGTACTTC.